This T cell receptor beta chain was recorded in a study of cytomegalovirus exposure and HLA in healthy donors. Overall study results and limits: Later analysis associated a missense DCLRE1C variant with TCR beta V- and J-gene trimming. The majority of TCR sequences were rare, yet some public TCRs appeared in many donors. In an earlier analysis, most TCR beta V segments were productive about 87% or about 30% of the time. In vitro confirmation showed three CMV-associated chains to be CMV antigen specific.

Worth noting for this clone: What it recognizes is unknown.

This CDR3 region has 15 residues. J gave up 14 bases and V 1 base, and 14 bases lay outside the gene matches. Germline V gene lookup returns CDR1 SGHTA and CDR2 FQGNSA. Primers for the PCR totalled 60 Vbeta and 13 Jbeta. Assay: immunoSEQ multiplex PCR; the TCRdb copy retains only in-frame clones and omits some. The profile covers 200,000 to 300,000 clones, with roughly 85% appearing a single time and roughly 0.26% taken by the ten largest. Specimen: PBMCs. The clonotype was recovered from a girl aged 2 to 10 in good health and CMV-seronegative. The chain combines TRBV7-2 with TRBJ1-2; 9 nucleotides agree with TRBD1. Here the CDR3 DNA reads TGTGCCAGCAGCTTAGACGGAAGGGGGGGACAGGGTAAAACCTTC. This translates into CASSLDGRGGQGKTF.